This record concerns one T cell receptor (beta chain) sequence. What it binds is not known. V was cut by 4 bases and J by 3 bases, with 15 bases left in between. This CDR3 has 16 residues. Germline values: CDR1 SEHNR, CDR2 FQNEAQ (reference sequence). The sample is drawn from a study of OX40 agonist ivuxolimab in advanced cancers. Study overall: Three patients showed partial responses: one hepatocellular carcinoma and two cutaneous melanoma cases. The study, taken as a whole, reports: CD8+ T cells were the subset that, on average, had more expanded clones than CD4+.

Sequenced by immunoSEQ multiplex PCR; TCRdb stores in-frame clones only, minus some. The table records 78,000 or so clones, roughly 81% of them present only once. The sample here was CD4+ or CD8+ T cells sorted from blood, taken in a trial of the OX40 agonist ivuxolimab. The TCR comes from an adult with an advanced solid tumor such as melanoma, head and neck, liver or kidney cancer. This sequence joins TRBV7-9 and TRBJ1-4, with D unclear. DNA for the CDR3: TGTGCCAGCAGCTCCACCCACGACGGAGCTAATGAAAAACTGTTTTTT. Its protein product is CASSSTHDGANEKLFF.